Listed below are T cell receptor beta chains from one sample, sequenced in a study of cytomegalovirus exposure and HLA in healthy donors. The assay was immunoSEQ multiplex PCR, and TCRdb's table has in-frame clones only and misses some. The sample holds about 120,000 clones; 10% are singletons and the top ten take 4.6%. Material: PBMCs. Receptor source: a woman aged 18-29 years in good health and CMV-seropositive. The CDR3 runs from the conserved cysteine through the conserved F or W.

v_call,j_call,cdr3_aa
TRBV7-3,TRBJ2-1,CASSETRGNEQFF
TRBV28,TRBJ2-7,CASSSVSPPEQYF
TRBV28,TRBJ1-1,CASSGVVVPDTEAFF
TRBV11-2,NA,CASSFNYEQYF
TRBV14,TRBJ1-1,CASSQDSVNTEAFF
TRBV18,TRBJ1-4,CASSLGVGASEKLFF
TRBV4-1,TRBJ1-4,CASSQDTQRGVNEKLFF
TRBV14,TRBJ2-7,CASSQMGLAPEQYF
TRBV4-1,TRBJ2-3,CASSQVGPRSTDTQYF
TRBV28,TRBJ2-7,CASSFSVSLSSYEQYF
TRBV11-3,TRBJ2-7,CASSLRDRLIEQYF
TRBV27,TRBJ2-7,CASSTTRQGAEQYF
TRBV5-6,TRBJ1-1,CASSLGQQNTEAFF
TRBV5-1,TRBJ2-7,CASSLGGGNSYEQYF
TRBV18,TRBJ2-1,CASSPAGISGSNEQFF
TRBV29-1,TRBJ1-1,CSVGGMNTEAFF
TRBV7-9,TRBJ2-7,CASSLLAGGEQYF
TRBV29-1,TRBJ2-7,CSVTERDTSYEQYF
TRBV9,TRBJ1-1,CASSVAEPDEAFF
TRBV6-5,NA,CASSLGLASYEQYF
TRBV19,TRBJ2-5,CASRDPGGQGETQYF
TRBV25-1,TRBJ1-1,CASSEGLKNTEAFF
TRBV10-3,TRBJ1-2,CAISDQGTGDGYTF
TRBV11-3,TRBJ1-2,CASSRDRANYTF
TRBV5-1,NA,CASSLEGAVGEQYF
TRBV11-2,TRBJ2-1,CASSQMAGVYNEQFF
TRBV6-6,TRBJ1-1,CASRGANTEAFF
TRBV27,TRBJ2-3,CASSLRSGGPYTQYF
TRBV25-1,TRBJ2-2,CASKQTTGSGELFF
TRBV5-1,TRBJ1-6,CASSPQGSPLHF
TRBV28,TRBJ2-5,CASSLVGNQETQYF
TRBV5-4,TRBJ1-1,CASSLVSGNTEAFF
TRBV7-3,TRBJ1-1,CASSFGAGTEAFF
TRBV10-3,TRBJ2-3,CAISDSGYTDTQYF
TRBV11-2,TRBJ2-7,CASSKNGQGAYEQYF
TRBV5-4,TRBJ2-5,CASSLARIEETQYF
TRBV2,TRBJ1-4,CASSPEDSGGGLFF
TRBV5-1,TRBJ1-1,CASSSGQGAGEAFF
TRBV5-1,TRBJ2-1,CATRDSTYSEQFF
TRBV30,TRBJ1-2,CAWSDYRRGYGYTF
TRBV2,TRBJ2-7,CASLTGDRGYEQYF
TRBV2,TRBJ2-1,CASTTSGASRQFF
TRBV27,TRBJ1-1,CASSLSGGFGFAAFF
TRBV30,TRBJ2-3,CAWRASTDTQYF
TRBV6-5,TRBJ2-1,CASSYSGLGLYNEQFF
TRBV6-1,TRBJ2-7,CASSLRFYEQYF
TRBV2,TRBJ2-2,CASTRGLGGELFF
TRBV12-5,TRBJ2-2,CASQGDHGSLAGPEGELFF
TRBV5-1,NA,CASSSNPDRGNDGSSYEQYF
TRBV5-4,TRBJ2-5,CASSLGTGQETQYF
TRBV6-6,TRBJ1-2,CASSWTANYGYTF
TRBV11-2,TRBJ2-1,CASSFPEEGGLGEQFF
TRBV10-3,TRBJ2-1,CAIKSGVLYNEQFF
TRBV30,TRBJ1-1,CAADRGPIEAFF
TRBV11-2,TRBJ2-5,CASSLRGGMEETQYF
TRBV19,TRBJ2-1,CASSIDWLAGVEQFF